Each of the 11 T cell receptor beta chains below was sequenced from the same sample in a study of blood T cells in healthy people across ages. A second roughly 6 to 12 cycle PCR used barcoded and J-beta primers. Using its own MiXCR run on the 5' RACE reads, TCRdb lists one record per CDR3 protein. Of fewer than 800,000 distinct CDR3 sequences listed, approximately 21% are singletons. Material for sequencing was blood. The receptor source for this set is an older man in good health.

This clonotype was counted between two and nine times. The rearrangement joins TRBV20-1 to TRBJ2-5; TRBD1 is a possible D gene (5 bases). The germline CDR1 and CDR2 sequences are DFQATT and SNEGSKA (reference sequence). V lost 5 bases to trimming and J lost 1 base, with 14 bases between them. The CDR3 is 14 residues long. The CDR3 loop reads CSAHQGSLQETQYF. The CDR3 region has the DNA TGCAGTGCTCACCAGGGCAGTCTCCAAGAGACCCAGTACTTC.

This chain joins TRBV7-2 and TRBJ1-1; a weak D match, TRBD1 (6 bases). With 5 bases removed from V and 3 bases from J, the gap between germline ends came to 13 bases. The CDR3 is made up of 14 amino acids. CDR1 is SGHTA and CDR2 is FQGNSA in the germline V gene. CDR3 DNA: TGTGCCAGCAGCAAACAGGGAAGGGACACTGAAGCTTTCTTT. Translating it yields CASSKQGRDTEAFF.

V gene TRBV12-3 or TRBV12-4 combines with J gene TRBJ1-6, with 7 bases fitting TRBD1. The trim removed 5 bases at V and 7 bases at J, leaving 5 bases unmatched. The CDR3 runs to 14 residues. CDR3 sequence (DNA): TGTGCCAGCAGTCCCGGGACAGACAATTCACCCCTCCACTTT. Its translation: CASSPGTDNSPLHF.

This clonotype was seen a few times. V and J are TRBV7-9 and TRBJ2-5, with 7 bases that match TRBD1. Gene TRBJ2-7 matches the end of the DNA better, so the J call may be wrong. CDR3 length: 14 residues. Germline loops: CDR1 SEHNR, CDR2 FQNEAQ (reference sequence). The CDR3 nucleotides read TGTGCCAGCAGCTTCGGAACAGGGGACGACGAGCAGTACTTC. Translating it yields CASSFGTGDDEQYF.

This clonotype was seen a handful of times. This chain uses TRBV19 with TRBJ2-7; D not resolved. With 1 base removed from V and 3 bases from J, the gap between germline ends came to 10 bases. Germline values: CDR1 LNHDA, CDR2 SQIVND (reference sequence). This CDR3 is built from 14 residues. The CDR3 here is CASSIGQPSYEQYF. The CDR3 DNA is TGTGCCAGTAGTATAGGGCAGCCCAGCTACGAGCAGTACTTC.

V is TRBV5-1 and J is TRBJ2-5, with D possibly matching TRBD2 (5 bases). Germline values: CDR1 SGHRS, CDR2 YFSETQ. The V end lost 4 bases, the J end lost 5 bases, and 18 bases lay between the germline ends. The CDR3 covers 15 residues. DNA of the CDR3: TGCGCCAGCAGCCCAGGATCGGGGTTCGGGGAGACCCAGTACTTC. Translating gives CASSPGSGFGETQYF.

V is TRBV4-1 and J is TRBJ2-3; 10 nucleotides align to TRBD2. Trimming took 0 bases from V and 4 from J; bases not matched to a gene: 4. CDR1 is MGHRA, CDR2 YSYEKL, per germline. This CDR3 is 16 amino acids long. CDR3 amino acids: CASSQDSAGGPDTQYF. CDR3 in DNA: TGCGCCAGCAGCCAAGATTCAGCGGGAGGGCCAGATACGCAGTATTTT.

The chain joins TRBV3-1 to TRBJ2-3; 13 positions match TRBD2. The CDR3 spans 18 residues. J lost 3 bases, V lost 0 bases, and 6 bases had no gene match. Germline CDR1 and CDR2: LGHDT and YNNKEL (reference sequence). Written as DNA, the CDR3 is TGTGCCAGCAGCCAAGATTACCGGACTAGCGGGAGTACAGATACGCAGTATTTT. This codes for CASSQDYRTSGSTDTQYF.

This clonotype has a handful of counts. V usage is TRBV5-1 and J usage is TRBJ2-5, with 9 positions matching TRBD1. The V gene's germline CDR1 is SGHRS and CDR2 YFSETQ. The ends lost 3 bases at V and 4 bases at J; junction bases unmatched: 4. The length of the CDR3 is 14 residues. The CDR3 loop is CASSWGTGRETQYF. Written as DNA, the CDR3 is TGCGCCAGCAGCTGGGGGACAGGGCGAGAGACCCAGTACTTC.

The V and J genes are TRBV6-2 or TRBV6-3 and TRBJ2-1, with D unresolved. This CDR3 is built from 13 residues. Trimming removed 4 bases at V and 11 bases at J, with 15 bases between. Germline lookup yields CDR1 MNHEY and CDR2 SVGEGT. The CDR3 DNA sequence: TGTGCCAGCAGTTCGGCCTCATGGTATAAGCAGTTCTTC. Encoded protein: CASSSASWYKQFF.

The chain combines TRBV12-5 with TRBJ1-2, with 7 bases that match TRBD1. The germline V gene encodes CDR1 LGHNT and CDR2 FRNRAP. This CDR3 has 13 residues. J gave up 4 bases and V 5 bases, and 4 bases lay outside the gene matches. The CDR3 DNA follows: TGTGCTAGTGGTCTACAGGGGCGCTATGGCTACACCTTC. The encoded protein is CASGLQGRYGYTF.